Detailed here is one T cell receptor beta chain. What it recognizes is unknown. CDR1 GTSNPN and CDR2 SVGIG come from the germline V gene (reference sequence). The CDR3 has 11 amino acids. Trimming removed 3 bases from V and 7 bases from J, with 9 bases in between. The record originates from a study of beta chain features in type 1 diabetes. Study details: All samples together contributed 90 million to 110 million sorted cells for examination.

Sequenced material consisted of expressed TCRB transcripts (all of the isolated RNA was reverse transcribed). Assay used: immunoSEQ multiplex PCR; TCRdb lists only in-frame clones, some missing. This table holds roughly 150,000 clones, around 8% found once. Study-level points and caveats: Whatever favoring of shorter templates PCR might show would apply equally to patients and controls.

The clonotype originates from a man between 18 and 35 years old in good health. Sequenced material: central memory CD4+ T cells from blood. The chain employs TRBV30 and TRBJ1-1; no clear D gene. CDR3 protein: CAWRLRDEAFF. The CDR3 coding sequence is TGTGCCTGGAGGCTGAGGGATGAAGCTTTCTTT.